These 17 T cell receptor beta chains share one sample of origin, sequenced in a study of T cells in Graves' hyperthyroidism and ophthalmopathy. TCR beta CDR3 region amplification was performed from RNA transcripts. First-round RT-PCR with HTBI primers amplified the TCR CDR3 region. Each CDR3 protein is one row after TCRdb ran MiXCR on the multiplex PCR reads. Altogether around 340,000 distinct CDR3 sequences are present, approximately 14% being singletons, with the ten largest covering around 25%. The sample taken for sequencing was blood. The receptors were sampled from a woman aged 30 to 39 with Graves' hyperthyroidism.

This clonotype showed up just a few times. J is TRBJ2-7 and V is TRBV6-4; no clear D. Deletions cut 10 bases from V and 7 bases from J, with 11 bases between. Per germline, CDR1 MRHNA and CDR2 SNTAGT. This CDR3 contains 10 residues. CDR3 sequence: CATPVVEQYF. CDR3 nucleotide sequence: TGTGCCACCCCCGTCGTGGAGCAGTACTTC.

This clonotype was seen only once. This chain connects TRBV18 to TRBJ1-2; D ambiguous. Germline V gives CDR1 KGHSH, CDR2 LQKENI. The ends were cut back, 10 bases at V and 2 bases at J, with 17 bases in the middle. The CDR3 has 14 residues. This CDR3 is CATHTRHQNYGYTF. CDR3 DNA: TGTGCCACCCATACAAGACACCAAAACTATGGCTACACCTTC.

CDR3 DNA sequence: TGTGCCAGCGGAGCGGGAGTGGGGAGCTCCTACGAGCAGTACTTC. This gives the protein CASGAGVGSSYEQYF. This sequence joins TRBV5-4 and TRBJ2-7; TRBD2 matches at 8 bases. Unmatched junction bases numbered 9, after V lost 7 bases and J lost 0 bases. The CDR3 length is 15 residues. Germline V gives CDR1 SGHNT, CDR2 YYREEE (reference sequence).

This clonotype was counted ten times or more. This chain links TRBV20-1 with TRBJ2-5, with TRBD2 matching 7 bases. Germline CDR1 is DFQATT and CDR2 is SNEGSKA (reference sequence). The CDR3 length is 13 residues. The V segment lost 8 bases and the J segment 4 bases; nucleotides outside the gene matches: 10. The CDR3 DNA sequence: TGCAGTTTAAGGGCGGGAGCTCGAGAGACCCAGTACTTC. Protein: CSLRAGARETQYF.

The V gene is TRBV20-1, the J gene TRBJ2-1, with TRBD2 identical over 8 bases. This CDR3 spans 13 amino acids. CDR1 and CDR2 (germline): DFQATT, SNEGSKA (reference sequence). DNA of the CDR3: TGCACCAGCGCGAGCGGGGGATTCAATGAGCAGTTCTTC. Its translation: CTSASGGFNEQFF.

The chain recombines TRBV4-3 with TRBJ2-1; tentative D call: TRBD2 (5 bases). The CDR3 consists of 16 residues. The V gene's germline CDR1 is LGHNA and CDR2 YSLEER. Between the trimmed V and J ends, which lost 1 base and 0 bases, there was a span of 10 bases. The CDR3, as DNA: TGCGCCAGCAGCCAAGGGGTAGCGAGCTCCTACAATGAGCAGTTCTTC. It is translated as CASSQGVASSYNEQFF.

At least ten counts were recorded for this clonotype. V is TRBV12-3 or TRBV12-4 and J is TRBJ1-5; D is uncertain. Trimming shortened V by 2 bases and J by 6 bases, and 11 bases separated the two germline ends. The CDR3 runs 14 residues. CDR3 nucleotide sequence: TGTGCCAGCAGTTTAAGAGGGAGTGGTCAGCCCCAGCATTTT. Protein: CASSLRGSGQPQHF.

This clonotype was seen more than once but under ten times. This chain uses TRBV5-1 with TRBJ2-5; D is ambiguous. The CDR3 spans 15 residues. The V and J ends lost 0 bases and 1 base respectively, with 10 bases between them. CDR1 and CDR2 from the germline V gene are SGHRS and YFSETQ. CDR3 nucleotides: TGCGCCAGCAGCTTGGTCGGCGCCGGCCAAGAGACCCAGTACTTC. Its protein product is CASSLVGAGQETQYF.

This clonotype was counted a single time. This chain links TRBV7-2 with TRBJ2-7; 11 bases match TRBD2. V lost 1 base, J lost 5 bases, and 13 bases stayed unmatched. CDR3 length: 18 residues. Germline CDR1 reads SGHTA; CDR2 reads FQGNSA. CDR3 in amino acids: CASSLVIAGGGGGDEQYF. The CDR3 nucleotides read TGTGCCAGCAGCTTAGTAATAGCGGGGGGGGGGGGGGGGGACGAGCAGTACTTC. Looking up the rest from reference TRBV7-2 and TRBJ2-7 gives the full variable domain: GAGVSQSPSNKVTEKGKDVELRCDPISGHTALYWYRQSLGQGLEFLIYFQGNSAPDKSGLPSDRFSAERTGGSVSTLTIQRTQQEDSAVYLCASSLVIAGGGGGDEQYFGPGTRLTVT.

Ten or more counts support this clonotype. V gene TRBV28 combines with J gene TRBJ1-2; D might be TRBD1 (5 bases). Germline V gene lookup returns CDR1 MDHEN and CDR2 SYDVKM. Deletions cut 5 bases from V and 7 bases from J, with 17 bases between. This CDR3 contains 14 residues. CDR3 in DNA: TGTGCCAGCAGTCCCGGGGGTGGGGTACGTGGCTACACCTTC. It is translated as CASSPGGGVRGYTF.

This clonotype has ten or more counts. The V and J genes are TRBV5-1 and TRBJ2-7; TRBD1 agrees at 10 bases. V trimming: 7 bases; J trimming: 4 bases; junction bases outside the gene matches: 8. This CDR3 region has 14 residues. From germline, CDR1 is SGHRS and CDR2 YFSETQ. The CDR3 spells CASWLGQGIYEQYF. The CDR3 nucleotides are TGCGCCAGCTGGCTGGGACAGGGGATTTACGAGCAGTACTTC.

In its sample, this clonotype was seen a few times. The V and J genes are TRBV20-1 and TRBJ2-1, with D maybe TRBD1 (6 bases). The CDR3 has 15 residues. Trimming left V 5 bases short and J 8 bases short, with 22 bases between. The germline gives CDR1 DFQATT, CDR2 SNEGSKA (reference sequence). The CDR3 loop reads CSAGMRTVNKDEQFF. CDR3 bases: TGCAGTGCTGGAATGAGGACAGTCAATAAGGATGAGCAGTTCTTC.

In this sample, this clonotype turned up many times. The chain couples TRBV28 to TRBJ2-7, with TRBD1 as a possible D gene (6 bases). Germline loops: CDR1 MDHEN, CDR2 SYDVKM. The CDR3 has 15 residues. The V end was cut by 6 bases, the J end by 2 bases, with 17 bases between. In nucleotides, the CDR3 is TGTGCCAGCAGCCAGGGGAATGGTGGGGCCTACGAGCAGTACTTC. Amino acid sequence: CASSQGNGGAYEQYF.

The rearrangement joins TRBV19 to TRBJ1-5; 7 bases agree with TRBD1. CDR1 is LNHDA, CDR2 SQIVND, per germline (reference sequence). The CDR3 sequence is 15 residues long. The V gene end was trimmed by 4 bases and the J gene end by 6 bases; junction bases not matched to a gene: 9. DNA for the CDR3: TGTGCCAGTAGTACCCAGAGGGGGCGCGGTCAGCCCCAGCATTTT. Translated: CASSTQRGRGQPQHF.

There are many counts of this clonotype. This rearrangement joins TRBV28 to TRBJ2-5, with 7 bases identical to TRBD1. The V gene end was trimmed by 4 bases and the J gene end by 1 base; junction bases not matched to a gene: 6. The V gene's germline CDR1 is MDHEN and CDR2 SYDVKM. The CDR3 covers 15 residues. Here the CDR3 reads CASSSSGTAQETQYF. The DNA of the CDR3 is TGTGCCAGCAGTTCCTCCGGGACAGCCCAAGAGACCCAGTACTTC.

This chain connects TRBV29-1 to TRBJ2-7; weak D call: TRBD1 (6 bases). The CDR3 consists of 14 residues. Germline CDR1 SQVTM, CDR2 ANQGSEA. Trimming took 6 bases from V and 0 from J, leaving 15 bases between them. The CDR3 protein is CSVTDRRHSYEQYF. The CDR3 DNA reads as TGCAGCGTCACCGACAGGAGACACTCCTACGAGCAGTACTTC.

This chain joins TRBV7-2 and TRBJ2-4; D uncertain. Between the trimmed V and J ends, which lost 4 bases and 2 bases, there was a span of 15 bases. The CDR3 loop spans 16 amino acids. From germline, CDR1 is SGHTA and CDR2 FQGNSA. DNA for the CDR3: TGTGCCAGCAGCTCGGCGCCTCCGGGTCCCAAAAACATTCAGTACTTC. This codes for CASSSAPPGPKNIQYF.